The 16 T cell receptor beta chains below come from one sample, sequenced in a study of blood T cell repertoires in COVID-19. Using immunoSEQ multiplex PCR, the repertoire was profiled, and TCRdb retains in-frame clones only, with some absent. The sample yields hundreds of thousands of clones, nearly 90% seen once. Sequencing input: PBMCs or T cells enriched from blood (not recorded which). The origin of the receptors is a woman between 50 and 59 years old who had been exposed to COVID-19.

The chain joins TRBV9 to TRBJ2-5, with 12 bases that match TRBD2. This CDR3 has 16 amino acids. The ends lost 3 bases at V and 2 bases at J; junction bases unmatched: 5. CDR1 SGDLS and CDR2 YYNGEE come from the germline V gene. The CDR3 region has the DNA TGTGCCAGCAGCGATACTAGCGGGGGGATTCAAGAGACCCAGTACTTC. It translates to CASSDTSGGIQETQYF.

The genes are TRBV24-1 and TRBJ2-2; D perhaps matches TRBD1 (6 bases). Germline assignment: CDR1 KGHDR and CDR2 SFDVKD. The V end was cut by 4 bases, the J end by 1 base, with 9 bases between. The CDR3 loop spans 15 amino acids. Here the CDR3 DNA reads TGTGCCACCAGTGAGTTGGACAGGAACACCGGGGAGCTGTTTTTT. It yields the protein CATSELDRNTGELFF.

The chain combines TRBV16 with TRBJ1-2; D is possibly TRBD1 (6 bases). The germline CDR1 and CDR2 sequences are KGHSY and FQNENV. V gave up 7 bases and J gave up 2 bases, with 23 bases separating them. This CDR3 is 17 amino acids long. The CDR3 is CASTSHLLRTDNYGYTF. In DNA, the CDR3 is TGTGCCAGCACCTCCCACCTCCTAAGGACAGACAACTATGGCTACACCTTC.

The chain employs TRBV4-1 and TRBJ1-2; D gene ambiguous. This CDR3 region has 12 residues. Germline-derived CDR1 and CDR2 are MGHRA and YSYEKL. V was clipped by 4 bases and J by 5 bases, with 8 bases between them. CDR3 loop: CASSLLLYGYTF. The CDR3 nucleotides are TGCGCCAGCAGCCTGCTACTTTATGGCTACACCTTC.

The CDR3: CASSFRGGMNTEAFF. CDR3 DNA: TGTGCCAGCAGCTTTAGGGGTGGAATGAACACTGAAGCTTTCTTT. The chain recombines TRBV28 with TRBJ1-1; D is possibly TRBD1 (5 bases). CDR1 MDHEN and CDR2 SYDVKM come from the germline V gene. CDR3 length equals 15 residues. Deletions cut 6 bases from V and 0 bases from J, with 14 bases between.

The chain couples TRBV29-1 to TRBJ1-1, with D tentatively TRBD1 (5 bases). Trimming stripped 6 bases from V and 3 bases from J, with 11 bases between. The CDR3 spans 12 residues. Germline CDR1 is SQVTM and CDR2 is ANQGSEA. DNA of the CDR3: TGCAGCGTCAGGGAAGGTGACACTGAAGCTTTCTTT. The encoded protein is CSVREGDTEAFF.

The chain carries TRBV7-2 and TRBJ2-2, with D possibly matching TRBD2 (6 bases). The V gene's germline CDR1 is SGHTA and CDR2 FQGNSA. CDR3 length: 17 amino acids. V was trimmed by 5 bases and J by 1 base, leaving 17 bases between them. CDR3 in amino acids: CASSKRAGRLNTGELFF. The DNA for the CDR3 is TGTGCCAGCAGCAAAAGGGCGGGACGACTGAACACCGGGGAGCTGTTTTTT.

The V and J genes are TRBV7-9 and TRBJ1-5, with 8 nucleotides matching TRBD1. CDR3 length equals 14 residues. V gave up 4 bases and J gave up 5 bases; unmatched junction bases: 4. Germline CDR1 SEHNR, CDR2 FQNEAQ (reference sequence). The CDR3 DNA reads TGTGCCAGCAGCTCAGGGGGCGTCGATCAGCCCCAGCATTTT. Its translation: CASSSGGVDQPQHF.

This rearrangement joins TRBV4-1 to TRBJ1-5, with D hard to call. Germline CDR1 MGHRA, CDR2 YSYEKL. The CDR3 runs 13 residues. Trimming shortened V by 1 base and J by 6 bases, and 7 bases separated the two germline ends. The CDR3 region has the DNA TGCGCCAGCAGCCAAGTAACCAGTCAGCCCCAGCATTTT. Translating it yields CASSQVTSQPQHF.

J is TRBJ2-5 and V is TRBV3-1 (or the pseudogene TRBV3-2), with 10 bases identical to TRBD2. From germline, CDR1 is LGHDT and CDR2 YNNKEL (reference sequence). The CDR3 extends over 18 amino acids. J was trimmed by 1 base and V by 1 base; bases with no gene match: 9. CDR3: CASSQVLSGGASQETQYF. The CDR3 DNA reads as TGTGCCAGCAGCCAAGTGCTGAGCGGGGGGGCATCCCAAGAGACCCAGTACTTC.

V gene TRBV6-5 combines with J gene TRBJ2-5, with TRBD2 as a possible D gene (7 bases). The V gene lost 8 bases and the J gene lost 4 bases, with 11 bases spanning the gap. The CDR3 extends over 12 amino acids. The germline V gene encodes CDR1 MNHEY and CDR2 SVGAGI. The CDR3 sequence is CASGGGLETQYF. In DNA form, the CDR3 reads TGTGCCAGCGGGGGGGGCCTAGAGACCCAGTACTTC.

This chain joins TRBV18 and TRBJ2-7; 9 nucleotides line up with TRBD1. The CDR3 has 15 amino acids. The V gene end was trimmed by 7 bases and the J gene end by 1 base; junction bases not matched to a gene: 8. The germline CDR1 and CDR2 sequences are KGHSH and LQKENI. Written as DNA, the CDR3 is TGTGCCAGCTTAAATGTACAGGGGGCATCCTACGAGCAGTACTTC. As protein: CASLNVQGASYEQYF.

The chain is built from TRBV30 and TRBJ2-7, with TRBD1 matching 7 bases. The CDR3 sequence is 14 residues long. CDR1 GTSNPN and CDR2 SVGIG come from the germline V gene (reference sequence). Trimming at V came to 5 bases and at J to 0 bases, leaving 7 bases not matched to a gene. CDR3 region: CAWGARDSSYEQYF. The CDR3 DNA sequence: TGTGCCTGGGGGGCCCGGGACAGCTCCTACGAGCAGTACTTC.

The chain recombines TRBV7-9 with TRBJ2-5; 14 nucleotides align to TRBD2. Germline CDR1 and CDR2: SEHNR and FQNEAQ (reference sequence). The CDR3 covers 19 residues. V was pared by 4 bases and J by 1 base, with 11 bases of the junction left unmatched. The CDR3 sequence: CASSWGLAGVGPIQETQYF. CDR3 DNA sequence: TGTGCCAGCAGCTGGGGACTAGCGGGAGTTGGCCCGATCCAAGAGACCCAGTACTTC.

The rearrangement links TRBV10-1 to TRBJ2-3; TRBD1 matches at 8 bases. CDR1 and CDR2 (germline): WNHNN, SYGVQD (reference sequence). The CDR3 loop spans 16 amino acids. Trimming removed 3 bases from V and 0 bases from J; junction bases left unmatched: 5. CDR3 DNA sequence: TGCGCCAGCAGTGAACCCGGGACAGGAAGCACAGATACGCAGTATTTT. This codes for CASSEPGTGSTDTQYF.

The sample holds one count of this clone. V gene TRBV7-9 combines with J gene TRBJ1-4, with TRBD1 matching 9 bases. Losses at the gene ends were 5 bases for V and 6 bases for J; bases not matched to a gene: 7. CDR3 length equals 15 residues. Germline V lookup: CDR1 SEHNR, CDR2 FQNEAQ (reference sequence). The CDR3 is CASSSRTGVDEKLFF. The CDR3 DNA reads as TGTGCCAGCAGCAGCCGGACAGGGGTTGATGAAAAACTGTTTTTT.